This TCR beta chain originates from a study of shared clonotypes between healthy human individuals. Naive CD8 isolation took CD45RO-negative cells positively selected for CCR7 and excluded terminally differentiated effector memory CD45RA+ cells. TCRdb's table, derived via immunoSEQ multiplex PCR, lists solely in-frame clones and lacks some. The table has under 1 million clones, roughly 96% seen once. With 5 bases clipped from V and 3 bases from J, the junction kept 16 bases outside the gene matches. Germline assignment: CDR1 SGHVS and CDR2 FQNEAQ. The CDR3 contains 18 residues. This sequence joins TRBV7-8 and TRBJ1-5, with 7 bases aligning to TRBD1. Sequencing was carried out using naive CD8+ T cells sorted from blood. The TCR comes from a man aged 25-45 years in good health. CDR3 bases: TGTGCCAGCAGCGGGGGACAGCGGGGGAGACGGGACAATCAGCCCCAGCATTTT. It specifies CASSGGQRGRRDNQPQHF.